Each of the 29 T cell receptor beta chains below was sequenced from the same sample in a study of blood T cell repertoires in COVID-19. The assay was immunoSEQ multiplex PCR, and TCRdb's table has in-frame clones only and misses some. The repertoire has 95,000 to 150,000 clones, around 84% of them found once; the top ten carry under 4%. The sample comprised PBMCs or T cells enriched from blood (not recorded which). The receptors shown here come from a woman in her twenties or thirties who had recovered from COVID-19.

The chain carries TRBV5-1 and TRBJ2-1; 10 bases align to TRBD2. This CDR3 has 15 residues. Looked up from germline, CDR1 is SGHRS and CDR2 is YFSETQ. Trimming took 4 bases from V and 8 from J; bases not matched to a gene: 9. The CDR3 loop is CASSALAGDSDEQFF. CDR3 bases: TGCGCCAGCAGCGCCCTAGCGGGAGACAGCGATGAGCAGTTCTTC.

This chain connects TRBV28 to TRBJ2-3; the D gene is possibly TRBD2 (6 bases). Germline-derived CDR1 and CDR2 are MDHEN and SYDVKM. Trimming pared 6 bases from V and 5 bases from J, leaving 21 bases between. The CDR3 length is 16 residues. The CDR3 sequence is CASRIGGARAQDTQYF. For the CDR3, the DNA is TGTGCCAGCAGGATAGGAGGGGCTAGGGCCCAAGATACGCAGTATTTT.

V and J are TRBV2 and TRBJ1-1, with a possible D match to TRBD1 (6 bases). The CDR3 is 14 residues long. Trimming stripped 5 bases from V and 11 bases from J, with 21 bases between. Germline V gene sequence: CDR1 SNHLY, CDR2 FYNNEI. The chain's CDR3 is CASSPQGRSSKAFF. The CDR3 DNA reads as TGTGCCAGCAGTCCCCAGGGGCGGAGTAGTAAGGCTTTCTTT.

V gene TRBV30 combines with J gene TRBJ2-7, with D perhaps TRBD2 (5 bases). Trimming shortened V by 1 base and J by 4 bases, and 8 bases separated the two germline ends. The CDR3 is made up of 12 amino acids. CDR1 GTSNPN and CDR2 SVGIG come from the germline V gene (reference sequence). Here the CDR3 reads CAWSGLWYEQYF. In DNA form, the CDR3 reads TGTGCCTGGAGTGGACTATGGTACGAGCAGTACTTC.

The chain recombines TRBV24-1 with TRBJ2-1; no definite D call. Germline V gene sequence: CDR1 KGHDR, CDR2 SFDVKD. V lost 1 base and J 5 bases, leaving 5 bases between the germline ends. The CDR3 totals 13 residues. The chain's CDR3 is CATSDFPNNEQFF. DNA of the CDR3: TGTGCCACCAGTGATTTCCCCAACAATGAGCAGTTCTTC.

This clone turned up a few times. The rearrangement uses TRBV7-2 and TRBJ2-5; D remains unclear. Trimming shortened V by 3 bases and J by 1 base, and 6 bases separated the two germline ends. The CDR3 covers 13 residues. Germline lookup yields CDR1 SGHTA and CDR2 FQGNSA. The CDR3 DNA is TGTGCCAGCAGCTTCGGGTCCCAAGAGACCCAGTACTTC. It translates to CASSFGSQETQYF.

This chain connects TRBV12-5 to TRBJ1-2; TRBD1 aligns across 7 bases. Trimming removed 9 bases from V and 4 bases from J; junction bases left unmatched: 8. The germline gives CDR1 LGHNT, CDR2 FRNRAP. The CDR3 length is 13 residues. CDR3 residues: CASSLGQFYGYTF. DNA for the CDR3: TGTGCTAGCAGCTTGGGACAGTTCTATGGCTACACCTTC.

This clone was observed once. V usage is TRBV9 and J usage is TRBJ2-7; D is ambiguous. Trimming removed 0 bases from V and 3 bases from J, with 13 bases in between. The CDR3 has 15 residues. Germline V gene sequence: CDR1 SGDLS, CDR2 YYNGEE. CDR3 protein: CASSVASARGYEQYF. CDR3 coding DNA: TGTGCCAGCAGCGTAGCTTCAGCCCGCGGCTACGAGCAGTACTTC.

The V call is TRBV5-5, the J call TRBJ2-7; 7 bases line up with TRBD2. Germline CDR1 and CDR2: SGHKS and YYEKEE (reference sequence). V shed 4 bases, J shed 3 bases, and the junction held 16 bases outside the gene matches. This CDR3 contains 17 residues. In DNA, the CDR3 is TGTGCCAGCAGCACCCGACGAGCCAGCGGGGTTAACTACGAGCAGTACTTC. This translates into CASSTRRASGVNYEQYF.

The DNA of the CDR3 is TGTGCCAGCAGTTTGGTGGGACAGAAAGGTCCAGGGTCAACTCCCTATGGCTACACCTTC. It encodes CASSLVGQKGPGSTPYGYTF. The chain links TRBV27 to TRBJ1-2, with TRBD1 matching 7 bases. Germline trimming cut 3 bases from V and 4 bases from J; bases unmatched to any gene: 23. The CDR3 runs 20 residues. Germline V lookup: CDR1 MNHEY, CDR2 SMNVEV (reference sequence).

The genes are TRBV28 and TRBJ1-2, with 12 bases that match TRBD1. The CDR3 runs 13 residues. Losses at the gene ends were 6 bases for V and 6 bases for J; bases not matched to a gene: 2. Germline values: CDR1 MDHEN, CDR2 SYDVKM. Here the CDR3 reads CASRGQGAHGYTF. The CDR3 DNA reads as TGTGCCAGCAGGGGACAGGGGGCCCATGGCTACACCTTC.

V and J are TRBV6-2 or TRBV6-3 and TRBJ1-1; 9 nucleotides align to TRBD1. CDR1 and CDR2 (germline): MNHEY, SVGEGT. With 5 bases clipped from V and 5 bases from J, the junction kept 6 bases outside the gene matches. The CDR3 is 14 amino acids. CDR3 sequence: CASSTPTGGTEAFF. The CDR3 DNA reads TGTGCCAGCAGTACCCCGACAGGGGGAACTGAAGCTTTCTTT.

The rearrangement links TRBV19 to TRBJ2-7; 7 bases are shared with TRBD1. Germline CDR1 reads LNHDA; CDR2 reads SQIVND (reference sequence). The CDR3 sequence is 13 residues long. V shed 6 bases and J 6 bases; nucleotides not matched to a gene: 8. The CDR3 DNA sequence: TGTGCCAGTAGGACAGGGTCCCAGACCGAGCAGTACTTC. This translates into CASRTGSQTEQYF.

The chain uses TRBV19 and TRBJ2-4; TRBD1 might be the D (5 bases). The CDR3 covers 16 residues. Germline-derived CDR1 and CDR2 are LNHDA and SQIVND (reference sequence). The V and J ends lost 7 bases and 3 bases respectively, with 19 bases between them. The CDR3 nucleotides read TGTGCCAGTAATCGTGGGGCCGCCCAGGGCAAAAACATTCAGTACTTC. Its translation is CASNRGAAQGKNIQYF. The full variable domain, in which reference TRBV19 and TRBJ2-4 provide the parts outside the CDR3, is DGGITQSPKYLFRKEGQNVTLSCEQNLNHDAMYWYRQDPGQGLRLIYYSQIVNDFQKGDIAEGYSVSREKKESFPLTVTSAQKNPTAFYLCASNRGAAQGKNIQYFGAGTRLSVL.

The chain carries TRBV28 and TRBJ1-2; D is unresolved. With 5 bases removed from V and 2 bases from J, the gap between germline ends came to 12 bases. CDR3 length: 14 residues. CDR1 and CDR2 from the germline V gene are MDHEN and SYDVKM. The CDR3 sequence is CASSPGGRNYGYTF. The CDR3 nucleotides are TGTGCCAGCAGTCCAGGAGGACGGAACTATGGCTACACCTTC.

This clone was seen repeatedly, ten times or more. The chain employs TRBV24-1 and TRBJ1-2; D possibly corresponds to TRBD1 (5 bases). The length of the CDR3 is 17 residues. V dropped 4 bases and J dropped 4 bases, with 21 bases sitting between them. The germline V gene encodes CDR1 KGHDR and CDR2 SFDVKD. The CDR3 region is CATSESRVYRPFYGYTF. The CDR3 region has the DNA TGTGCCACCAGTGAATCCAGGGTCTATCGACCCTTCTATGGCTACACCTTC.

This chain connects TRBV6-5 to TRBJ2-7, with D hard to call. The germline gives CDR1 MNHEY, CDR2 SVGAGI. The V end was cut by 0 bases, the J end by 5 bases, with 8 bases between. This CDR3 has 13 amino acids. Written as DNA, the CDR3 is TGTGCCAGCAGTTACTCTGGAGTCCACGAGCAGTACTTC. Encoded protein: CASSYSGVHEQYF.

This clone was seen only once. The V gene is TRBV28, the J gene TRBJ2-3; 13 bases are a match to TRBD2. Per germline, CDR1 MDHEN and CDR2 SYDVKM. The V and J ends lost 4 bases and 7 bases, in that order; junction bases with no gene match: 8. The CDR3 extends over 16 amino acids. DNA of the CDR3: TGTGCCAGCAGTTATAAACTAGCGGGAGGGCAGTATACGCAGTATTTT. Translated, it gives CASSYKLAGGQYTQYF.

The rearrangement links TRBV6-2 or TRBV6-3 to TRBJ2-1; 8 bases agree with TRBD2. There are 15 residues in the CDR3. Germline CDR1 is MNHEY and CDR2 is SVGEGT. V lost 5 bases, J lost 4 bases, and 7 bases stayed unmatched. CDR3 protein: CASSLEASGYNEQFF. Here the CDR3 DNA reads TGTGCCAGCAGTCTGGAGGCTAGCGGGTACAATGAGCAGTTCTTC.

The chain combines TRBV5-8 with TRBJ2-3, with TRBD1 matching 10 bases. Germline trimming cut 4 bases from V and 4 bases from J; bases unmatched to any gene: 6. The CDR3 length is 15 residues. Per the germline V gene, CDR1 is SGHTS and CDR2 is YDEGEE. The CDR3 here is CASSHDRGRSDTQYF. The DNA of the CDR3 is TGTGCCAGCAGCCACGACAGGGGGCGGTCAGATACGCAGTATTTT.

V usage is TRBV7-2 and J usage is TRBJ1-2, with a tentative D call TRBD1 (5 bases). Trimming took 5 bases from V and 0 from J, leaving 13 bases between them. Germline CDR1 and CDR2: SGHTA and FQGNSA. This CDR3 spans 15 amino acids. The CDR3 here is CASSPRTIANYGYTF. DNA for the CDR3: TGTGCCAGCAGCCCCCGGACAATCGCTAACTATGGCTACACCTTC.

The V and J genes are TRBV7-3 and TRBJ2-3; D remains unclear. The V end was cut by 5 bases, the J end by 2 bases, with 8 bases between. The CDR3 is 13 residues long. Looked up from germline, CDR1 is SGHTA and CDR2 is FQGTGA. DNA for the CDR3: TGTGCCAGCAGCCTTAGTACCACAGATACGCAGTATTTT. Amino acid sequence: CASSLSTTDTQYF.

This rearrangement joins TRBV7-9 to TRBJ2-5; tentatively, D is TRBD2 (7 bases). The germline V and J ends were trimmed by 5 bases and 0 bases, with 25 bases remaining between them. Germline V gene data show CDR1 as SEHNR and CDR2 as FQNEAQ (reference sequence). The CDR3 loop spans 19 amino acids. CDR3 sequence (DNA): TGTGCCAGCAGCCCTCCAGGGGTGAAGCGGGGATTATACCAAGAGACCCAGTACTTC. This encodes CASSPPGVKRGLYQETQYF.

J is TRBJ1-1 and V is TRBV19; possible D gene TRBD1, 6 bases. The germline V gene encodes CDR1 LNHDA and CDR2 SQIVND (reference sequence). Trimming stripped 3 bases from V and 0 bases from J, with 17 bases between. This CDR3 spans 17 amino acids. CDR3 sequence reads: CASSISRGAELNTEAFF. CDR3 sequence (DNA): TGTGCCAGTAGTATCTCGCGGGGGGCCGAATTGAACACTGAAGCTTTCTTT.

This clone was picked up one time. The chain links TRBV6-6 to TRBJ2-7; 9 positions agree with TRBD1. V lost 2 bases and J lost 6; bases outside the gene matches: 8. Germline values: CDR1 MNHNY, CDR2 SVGAGI (reference sequence). The CDR3 consists of 15 residues. The CDR3 loop reads CASSYPGQGLVEQYF. Here the CDR3 DNA reads TGTGCCAGCAGTTACCCCGGACAGGGGCTGGTCGAGCAGTACTTC.

The chain has TRBV27 and TRBJ2-7; TRBD1 is a possible D gene (6 bases). This CDR3 is 15 amino acids long. V shed 3 bases and J shed 0 bases, with 12 bases lying between them. Looked up from germline, CDR1 is MNHEY and CDR2 is SMNVEV (reference sequence). The CDR3 is CASSFSRTVSYEQYF. The CDR3 nucleotides read TGTGCCAGCAGTTTCTCTAGGACAGTCTCCTACGAGCAGTACTTC.

This sequence joins TRBV19 and TRBJ2-7; unclear D gene. Trimming shortened V by 4 bases and J by 2 bases, and 9 bases separated the two germline ends. There are 13 residues in the CDR3. Looked up from germline, CDR1 is LNHDA and CDR2 is SQIVND (reference sequence). The CDR3 coding sequence is TGTGCCAGTAGTACGTGGCCCCCCTACGAGCAGTACTTC. This translates into CASSTWPPYEQYF.

V usage is TRBV28 and J usage is TRBJ2-7; 7 nucleotides align to TRBD1. CDR3 length equals 12 residues. Germline trimming cut 8 bases from V and 2 bases from J; bases unmatched to any gene: 3. Germline values: CDR1 MDHEN, CDR2 SYDVKM. The CDR3 here is CASWDSTYEQYF. For the CDR3, the DNA is TGTGCCAGCTGGGACAGTACCTACGAGCAGTACTTC.

J is TRBJ1-3 and V is TRBV29-1; D may be TRBD1 (5 bases). Germline values: CDR1 SQVTM, CDR2 ANQGSEA. The CDR3 is made up of 14 amino acids. Trimming took 1 base from V and 1 from J, leaving 8 bases between them. Here the CDR3 DNA reads TGCAGCGTTGAAGCACCAGGGTCTGGAAACACCATATATTTT. This sequence encodes CSVEAPGSGNTIYF.